This T cell receptor (beta chain) was profiled in a study of blood T cells in healthy people across ages. A sample-barcoded 5' primer and a J-beta primer mix were used in a second PCR of roughly 7 to 12 cycles. A single record per CDR3 protein comes from TCRdb applying MiXCR to the 5' RACE reads. The sample lists some 1.4 million distinct CDR3 sequences, around 39% occurring once. V shed 7 bases and J 7 bases; nucleotides not matched to a gene: 16. This CDR3 has 15 amino acids. Germline-derived CDR1 and CDR2 are SGHVS and FNYEAQ. The rearrangement uses TRBV7-6 and TRBJ2-7; 7 nucleotides match TRBD2. Sequencing input: blood. This clonotype was obtained from a woman aged 18-29 years in good health. This chain's CDR3 is CASKPRSGTYNEQYF. CDR3 bases: TGTGCCAGCAAACCAAGGAGCGGGACCTACAATGAGCAGTACTTC.